This TCR beta chain was found in a study of blood T cell repertoires in COVID-19. Study context: COVID-19 samples from acute and convalescent phases originated in the United States, Italy and Spain.

A remark on this clone: A read error may produce the germline difference seen at one junction end.

Original data processing: Nucleated cell counts were estimated from reference gene primer amplification. Using immunoSEQ multiplex PCR, the repertoire was profiled, and TCRdb retains in-frame clones only, with some absent. V and J calls and clone size are as listed in that table; D and trimming were resolved from the DNA. Of 250,000 to 300,000 clones detected, roughly 86% appear once; the ten largest clones hold around 5.1%. Seattle cases were enrolled at active infection and followed longitudinally. The length of the CDR3 is 11 residues. CDR1 ENHRY and CDR2 SYGVKD come from the germline V gene. The material sequenced was peripheral blood. The gene calls are TRBV10-3 and TRBJ1-2; perhaps TRBD1 as D (6 bases). The origin of this receptor is a woman aged 55-69 years with COVID-19, enrolled during active disease. CDR3 sequence: CAIRGLQGYNF. As DNA, the CDR3 is TGTGCCATCAGGGGACTACAGGGCTACAACTTC.